The 11 T cell receptor beta chains given below trace back to one sample, sequenced in a study of OX40 agonist ivuxolimab in advanced cancers. Data came from immunoSEQ multiplex PCR; TCRdb stores just in-frame clones and leaves some out. Altogether 44,000 or so clones are present, 75% to 85% being singletons, with the ten largest covering about 1.9%. This specimen consisted of CD4+ or CD8+ T cells sorted from blood, obtained in a trial of the OX40 agonist ivuxolimab. Receptors were obtained from an adult with an advanced solid tumor such as melanoma, head and neck, liver or kidney cancer.

The CDR3 region has the DNA TGTGCCAGCAGCTTAGATTTGCAGGGACGGTTGTTGCAAGAGACCCAGTACTTC. It is translated as CASSLDLQGRLLQETQYF. The genes are TRBV7-2 and TRBJ2-5; D tentatively reads TRBD1 or TRBD2 (5 bases each). This CDR3 comprises 18 residues. V was shortened by 1 base and J by 2 bases, with 20 bases between the two germline ends. Germline V gene lookup returns CDR1 SGHTA and CDR2 FQGNSA.

J is TRBJ2-2 and V is TRBV10-1; either TRBD1 or TRBD2 may supply D (6 bases each). Germline V gives CDR1 WNHNN, CDR2 SYGVQD (reference sequence). V was cut by 5 bases and J by 6 bases, with 10 bases left in between. CDR3 size: 13 residues. CDR3 loop: CASSPRGAGELFF. The CDR3 nucleotides are TGCGCCAGCAGTCCAAGGGGGGCCGGGGAGCTGTTTTTT.

The chain links TRBV30 to TRBJ1-5; D not certain. V dropped 1 base and J dropped 9 bases, with 10 bases sitting between them. CDR1 and CDR2 from the germline V gene are GTSNPN and SVGIG (reference sequence). CDR3 length: 12 amino acids. Here the CDR3 reads CAWSAPGWPQHF. DNA of the CDR3: TGTGCCTGGAGTGCCCCCGGGTGGCCCCAGCATTTT. Together with reference TRBV30 and TRBJ1-5, the CDR3 gives the full variable domain: SQTIHQWPATLVQPVGSPLSLECTVEGTSNPNLYWYRQAAGRGLQLLFYSVGIGQISSEVPQNLSASRPQDRQFILSSKKLLLSDSGFYLCAWSAPGWPQHFGDGTRLSIL.

This clone was counted only a few times. The chain has TRBV28 and TRBJ2-2, with a tentative D call TRBD1 (5 bases). The CDR3 consists of 15 residues. The germline gives CDR1 MDHEN, CDR2 SYDVKM. Trimming stripped 8 bases from V and 3 bases from J, with 16 bases between. The CDR3 loop reads CASARLQGYTGELFF. The CDR3 DNA is TGTGCCAGCGCGAGGTTGCAGGGATACACCGGGGAGCTGTTTTTT.

The genes are TRBV18 and TRBJ2-1, with 12 bases identical to TRBD2. The CDR3 loop spans 19 amino acids. Looked up from germline, CDR1 is KGHSH and CDR2 is LQKENI. With 6 bases clipped from V and 2 bases from J, the junction kept 14 bases outside the gene matches. DNA for the CDR3: TGTGCCAGCTCCTTTCTCGGGGCTAGCGGGAGGGCCCCCTACAATGAGCAGTTCTTC. Encoded protein: CASSFLGASGRAPYNEQFF.

This clone was observed a handful of times. The V and J genes are TRBV7-9 and TRBJ1-2; no reliable D call. The germline CDR1 and CDR2 sequences are SEHNR and FQNEAQ (reference sequence). Between the trimmed V and J ends, which lost 0 bases and 0 bases, there was a span of 2 bases. The CDR3 sequence is 13 residues long. CDR3 loop: CASSLAANYGYTF. The CDR3 DNA sequence: TGTGCCAGCAGCTTAGCGGCTAACTATGGCTACACCTTC.

This clone was seen only a few times. This rearrangement joins TRBV6-6 to TRBJ1-3; 10 bases match TRBD1. The CDR3 totals 13 residues. V was clipped by 6 bases and J by 12 bases; unmatched bases: 8. Germline CDR1 and CDR2: MNHNY and SVGAGI (reference sequence). CDR3 region: CASRPGQGFGIYF. The CDR3 DNA reads TGTGCCAGCAGACCGGGACAGGGGTTCGGCATATATTTT.

The chain couples TRBV5-6 to TRBJ2-7; 9 nucleotides line up with TRBD1. J was trimmed by 6 bases and V by 3 bases; bases with no gene match: 7. The germline CDR1 and CDR2 sequences are SGHDT and YYEEEE. CDR3 size: 14 residues. The CDR3: CASSSWDRDGEQYF. CDR3 coding DNA: TGTGCCAGCAGCTCTTGGGACAGGGATGGCGAGCAGTACTTC.

The V call is TRBV28, the J call TRBJ2-7, with D perhaps matching TRBD2 (6 bases). The germline V and J ends were trimmed by 5 bases and 1 base, with 18 bases remaining between them. CDR3 length: 16 residues. Looked up from germline, CDR1 is MDHEN and CDR2 is SYDVKM. CDR3 sequence (DNA): TGTGCCAGCAGTGCACCCGGAGGGACGCCTTCCTACGAGCAGTACTTC. It specifies CASSAPGGTPSYEQYF.

This chain connects TRBV29-1 to TRBJ1-2; TRBD1 agrees at 9 bases. Germline CDR1 is SQVTM and CDR2 is ANQGSEA. This CDR3 spans 13 amino acids. J was trimmed by 4 bases and V by 6 bases; bases with no gene match: 6. The CDR3 bases are TGCAGCGTACGGACAGGGGCGAGCTATGGCTACACCTTC. This encodes CSVRTGASYGYTF.

This clone has just one count. This chain links TRBV4-2 with TRBJ2-1; D may be TRBD2 (5 bases). The CDR3 extends over 16 amino acids. Germline CDR1 and CDR2: LGHNA and YNFKEQ. The germline V and J ends were trimmed by 1 base and 2 bases, with 12 bases remaining between them. The CDR3 nucleotides are TGTGCCAGCAGCCAAGTTTTGGGAGAACCCTACAATGAGCAGTTCTTC. Translating it yields CASSQVLGEPYNEQFF.